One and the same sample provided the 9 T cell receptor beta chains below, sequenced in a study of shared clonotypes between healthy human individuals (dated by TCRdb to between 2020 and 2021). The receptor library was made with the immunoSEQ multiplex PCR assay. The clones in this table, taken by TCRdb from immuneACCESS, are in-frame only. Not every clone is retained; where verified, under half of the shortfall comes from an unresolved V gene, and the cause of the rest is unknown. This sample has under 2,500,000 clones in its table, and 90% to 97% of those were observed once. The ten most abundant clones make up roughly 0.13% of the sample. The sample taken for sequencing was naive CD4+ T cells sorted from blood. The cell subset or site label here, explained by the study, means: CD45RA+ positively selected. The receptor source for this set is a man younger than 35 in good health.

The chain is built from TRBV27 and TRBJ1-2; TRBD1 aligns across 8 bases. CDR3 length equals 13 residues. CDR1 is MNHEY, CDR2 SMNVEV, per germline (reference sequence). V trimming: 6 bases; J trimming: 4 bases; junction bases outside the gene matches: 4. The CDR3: CASRRQGIYGYTF. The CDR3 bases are TGTGCCAGCAGGAGACAGGGGATCTATGGCTACACCTTC.

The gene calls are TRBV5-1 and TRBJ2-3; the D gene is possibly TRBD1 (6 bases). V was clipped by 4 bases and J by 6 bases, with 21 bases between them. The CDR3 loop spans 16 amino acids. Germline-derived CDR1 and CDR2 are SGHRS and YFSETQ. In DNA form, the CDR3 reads TGCGCCAGCAGCCTCAGGGGCCAGGGGACCGGGGATACGCAGTATTTT. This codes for CASSLRGQGTGDTQYF.

In DNA, the CDR3 is TGTGCCTGGAGTTCTAGCGGGGGGTCGCCCAAGACCCAGTACTTC. Amino acid sequence: CAWSSSGGSPKTQYF. The rearrangement links TRBV30 to TRBJ2-5, with 11 nucleotides matching TRBD2. Trimming took 2 bases from V and 6 from J; bases not matched to a gene: 8. In germline, CDR1 is GTSNPN, CDR2 SVGIG (reference sequence). The CDR3 is 15 amino acids.

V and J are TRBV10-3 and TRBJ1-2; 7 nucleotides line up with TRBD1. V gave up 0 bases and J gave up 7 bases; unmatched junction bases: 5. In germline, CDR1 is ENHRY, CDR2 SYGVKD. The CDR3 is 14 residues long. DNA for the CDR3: TGTGCCATCAGTGAGTCGGAGGGGGCGCGTGGCTACACCTTC. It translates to CAISESEGARGYTF.

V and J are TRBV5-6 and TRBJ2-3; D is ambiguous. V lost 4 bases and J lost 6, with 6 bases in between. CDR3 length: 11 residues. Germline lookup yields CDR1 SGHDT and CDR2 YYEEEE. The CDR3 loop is CASSRSDTQYF. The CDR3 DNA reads TGTGCCAGCAGCCGGAGTGATACGCAGTATTTT.

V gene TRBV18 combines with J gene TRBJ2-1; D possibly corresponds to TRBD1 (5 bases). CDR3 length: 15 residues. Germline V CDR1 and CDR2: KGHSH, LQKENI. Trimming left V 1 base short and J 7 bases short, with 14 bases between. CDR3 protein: CASSPHQGWLNEQFF. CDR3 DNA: TGTGCCAGCTCACCACACCAGGGTTGGTTGAATGAGCAGTTCTTC.

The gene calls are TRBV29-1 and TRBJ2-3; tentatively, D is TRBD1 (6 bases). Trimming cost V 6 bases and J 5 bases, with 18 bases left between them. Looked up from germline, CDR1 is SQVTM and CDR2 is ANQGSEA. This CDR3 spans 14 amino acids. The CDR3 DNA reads TGCAGCGTCGTACAGGGCGGTTTGAAAGATACGCAGTATTTT. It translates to CSVVQGGLKDTQYF.

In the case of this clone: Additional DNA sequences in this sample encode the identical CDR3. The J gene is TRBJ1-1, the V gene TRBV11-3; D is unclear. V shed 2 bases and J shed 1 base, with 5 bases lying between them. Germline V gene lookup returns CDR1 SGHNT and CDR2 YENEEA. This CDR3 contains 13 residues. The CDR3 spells CASSLLENTEAFF. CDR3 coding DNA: TGTGCCAGCAGCTTACTAGAGAACACTGAAGCTTTCTTT.

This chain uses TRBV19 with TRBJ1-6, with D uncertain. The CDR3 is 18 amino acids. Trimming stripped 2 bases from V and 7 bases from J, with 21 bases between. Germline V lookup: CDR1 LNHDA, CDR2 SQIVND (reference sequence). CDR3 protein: CASSIKGPTDGKNSPLHF. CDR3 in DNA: TGTGCCAGTAGTATAAAGGGTCCCACAGATGGAAAGAATTCACCCCTCCACTTT.